This T cell receptor beta chain stems from a study of T cell clonality in common variable immunodeficiency. Most patients and controls had Caucasian heritage. Equal genomic DNA amounts from CVID and control samples were sequenced. Here immunoSEQ multiplex PCR was the method, and the copy in TCRdb shows in-frame clones only, minus some. Sampling found tens of thousands of clones, none seen once. The CDR3 extends over 15 amino acids. Trimming stripped 3 bases from V and 0 bases from J, with 12 bases between. CDR1 SGHTA and CDR2 FQGNSA come from the germline V gene. This clone was observed many times. The read stops 3 residues short of the end of the CDR3; the missing end is completed from the germline J gene.

Source material: peripheral blood mononuclear cells. The TCR was taken from a person between 18 and 70 years old in good health. This sequence joins TRBV7-2 and TRBJ2-7, with a weak D call TRBD1 (6 bases). The CDR3 loop reads CASSFQQGSSYEQYF. The DNA read from the CDR3 is TGTGCCAGCAGCTTTCAACAGGGAAGCTCCTACGAG.